The clone carrying this T cell receptor (beta chain) has a handful of counts. These data come from a study of blood T cell repertoires in COVID-19. Study overall: Samples came from the United States, Italy and Spain, spanning acute and convalescent COVID-19. T cells, B-cell-depleted T cells, or PBMCs supplied cDNA or gDNA.

Patients at the Seattle site were enrolled during active infection and followed longitudinally. Authors' data handling: Quantification of nucleated cells was approximated via reference gene primer amplification. This table comes from immunoSEQ multiplex PCR, and its TCRdb copy is limited to in-frame clones, with some not included. V, J and clone size derive from that table, while D and trimming were established from the DNA sequence. This sample has some 350,000 clones, with more than 75% found just once. Trimming shortened V by 3 bases and J by 5 bases, and 17 bases separated the two germline ends. Germline V gives CDR1 LNHDA, CDR2 SQIVND (reference sequence). CDR3 length: 15 residues.

Specimen: peripheral blood. This clonotype was sampled from a woman aged 45-65 years with COVID-19, enrolled during active disease. The rearrangement uses TRBV19 and TRBJ2-7; D may be TRBD2 (5 bases). CDR3 loop: CASSIGGGVTDEQYF. CDR3 sequence (DNA): TGTGCCAGTAGTATCGGAGGTGGGGTAACCGACGAGCAGTACTTC.